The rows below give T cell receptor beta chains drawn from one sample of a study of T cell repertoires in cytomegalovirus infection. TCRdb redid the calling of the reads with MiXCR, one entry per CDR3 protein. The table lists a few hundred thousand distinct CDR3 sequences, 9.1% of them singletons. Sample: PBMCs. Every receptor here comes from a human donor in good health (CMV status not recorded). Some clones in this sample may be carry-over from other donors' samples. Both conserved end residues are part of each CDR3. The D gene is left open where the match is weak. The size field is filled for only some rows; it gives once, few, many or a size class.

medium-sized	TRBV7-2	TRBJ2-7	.	TGTGCCAGCAGCTTACCCACCGGCAGGGAGCGGTCCTCCTACGAGCAGTACTTC	CASSLPTGRERSSYEQYF
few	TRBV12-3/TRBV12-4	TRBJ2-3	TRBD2	TGTGCCAGCACTTTCTCCAGCGGGGGCTTTGCAGATACGCAGTATTTT	CASTFSSGGFADTQYF
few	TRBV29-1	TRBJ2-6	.	TGCAGCGTTAGGATCACCGGGGCCAACGTCCTGACTTTC	CSVRITGANVLTF
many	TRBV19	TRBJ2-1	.	TGTGCCAGTAGTATAGATCCGAGGAGAATCACCTACAATGAGCAGTTCTTC	CASSIDPRRITYNEQFF
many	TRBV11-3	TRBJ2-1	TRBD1	TGTGCCAGCAGCCACAGGGGCCAAACCAATGAGCAGTTCTTC	CASSHRGQTNEQFF
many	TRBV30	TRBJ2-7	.	TGTGCCTGGAGTGTCTCCCTTTCCTACGAGCAGTACTTC	CAWSVSLSYEQYF
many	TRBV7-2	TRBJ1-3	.	TGTGCCAGCACCGTAGAGAACTCTGGAAACACCATATATTTT	CASTVENSGNTIYF
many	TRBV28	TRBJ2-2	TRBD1	TGTGCCACGCCCGGGACAGGGGTGACCGGGGAGCTGTTTTTT	CATPGTGVTGELFF
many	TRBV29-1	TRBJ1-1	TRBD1	TGCAGCGTTGCAGGGGGCCCGCCGAACACTGAAGCTTTCTTT	CSVAGGPPNTEAFF
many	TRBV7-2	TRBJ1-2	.	TGTGCCAGCAGCTTAGGAACAGATTTGGCTAAGAAGGGCTACACCTTC	CASSLGTDLAKKGYTF
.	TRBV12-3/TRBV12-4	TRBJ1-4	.	TGTGCCAGCAGTCTAGGGCAGCAACTGTTTTTT	CASSLGQQLFF
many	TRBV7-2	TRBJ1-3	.	TGTGCCAGCAGCTTGGACACTAGCTCTGGAAACACCATATATTTT	CASSLDTSSGNTIYF
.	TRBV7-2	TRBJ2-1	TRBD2	TGTGCCAGCAGCCCTACTAGCGGGAGTAAAAATGAGCAGTTCTTC	CASSPTSGSKNEQFF
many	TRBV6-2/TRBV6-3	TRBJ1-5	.	TGTGCCAGCAGCTACCAATTGAAGCCCCAGCATTTT	CASSYQLKPQHF
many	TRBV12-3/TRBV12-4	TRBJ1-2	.	TGTGCCAGCAGTACCTTTGGGGGATCCAACTATGGCTACACCTTC	CASSTFGGSNYGYTF
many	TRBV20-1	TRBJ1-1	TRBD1	TGCAGTGCTGAACCGGGACAGGGGATGAACACTGAAGCTTTCTTT	CSAEPGQGMNTEAFF
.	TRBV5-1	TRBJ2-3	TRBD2	TGCGCCAGCAGCGAACTAGCGACATCAGATACGCAGTATTTT	CASSELATSDTQYF
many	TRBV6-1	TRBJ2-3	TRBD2	TGTGCCAGCAGAACCGGGACTAGCGCCACAGATACGCAGTATTTT	CASRTGTSATDTQYF
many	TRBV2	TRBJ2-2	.	TGTGCCAGCAGTTGGGAACAGGACGATACCGGGGAGCTGTTTTTT	CASSWEQDDTGELFF
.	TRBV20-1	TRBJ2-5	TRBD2	TGCAGTGCTAGAAGGACTAGCCGAGGGACCCAGTACTTC	CSARRTSRGTQYF
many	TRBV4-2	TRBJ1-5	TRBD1	TGTGCCAGCAGCCAAGATTTACAGGGGGGAGGTCAGCCCCAGCATTTT	CASSQDLQGGGQPQHF
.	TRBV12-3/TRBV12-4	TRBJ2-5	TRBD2	TGTGCCAGCAGTACCCCGGGCCTAGCGGGGCTTATGACCCAGTACTTC	CASSTPGLAGLMTQYF
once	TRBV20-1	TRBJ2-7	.	TGCAGTGCTAGAGATAGGGCAGGAGTTTCCTACGAGCAGTACTTC	CSARDRAGVSYEQYF
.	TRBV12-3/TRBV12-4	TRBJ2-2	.	TGTGCCAGCACCCTCAGGAGCACCGGGGAGCTGTTTTTT	CASTLRSTGELFF
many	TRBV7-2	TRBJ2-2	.	TGTGCCAGCAGCTTAGGTCTCCCCGGGGAGCTGTTTTTT	CASSLGLPGELFF
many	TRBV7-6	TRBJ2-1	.	TGTGCCAGCAGCCCCCACTTATTCAATGAGCAGTTCTTC	CASSPHLFNEQFF
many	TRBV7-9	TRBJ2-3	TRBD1	TGTGCCAGCAGCTTAGGACAGGGGAGATCCACAGATACGCAGTATTTT	CASSLGQGRSTDTQYF
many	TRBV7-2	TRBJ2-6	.	TGTGCCAGCAGCCCAAGGTTGGGGACCGGGGCCAACGTCCTGACTTTC	CASSPRLGTGANVLTF
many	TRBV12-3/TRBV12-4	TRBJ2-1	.	TGTGCCAGCAGTTATGTTACTGAGCAGTTCTTC	CASSYVTEQFF
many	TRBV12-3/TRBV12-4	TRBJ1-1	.	TGTGCCAGCAGATTGGAAGGGCGGACTGAAGCTTTCTTT	CASRLEGRTEAFF
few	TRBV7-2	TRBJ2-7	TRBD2	TGTGCCAGCACTCCGGGACTAGCGAACGACGAGCAGTACTTC	CASTPGLANDEQYF
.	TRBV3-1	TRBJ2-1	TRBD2	TGTGCCAGCAGCCAGGGACTAGCGGGGGGGTCCTACAATGAGCAGTTCTTC	CASSQGLAGGSYNEQFF
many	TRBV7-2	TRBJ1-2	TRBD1	TGTGCCAGCAGCCCAGGACAGGCGACACGCTATGGCTACACCTTC	CASSPGQATRYGYTF
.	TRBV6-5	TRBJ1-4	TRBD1	TGTGCCAGCAGCCCGACAGGGGGAAGGGGGACTAATGAAAAACTGTTTTTT	CASSPTGGRGTNEKLFF
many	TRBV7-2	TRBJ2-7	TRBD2	TGTGCCAGCAGGTCTCTAGCGGGAGGACTTCCCTACGAGCAGTACTTC	CASRSLAGGLPYEQYF
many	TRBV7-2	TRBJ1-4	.	TGTGCCAGCAAGAGGCCAAATGAAAAACTGTTTTTT	CASKRPNEKLFF
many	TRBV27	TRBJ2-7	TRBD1	TGTGCCAGCAGTTTATCGATCGGCCCCGGACAGGGCAGCTACGAGCAGTACTTC	CASSLSIGPGQGSYEQYF
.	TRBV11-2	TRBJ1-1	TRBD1	TGTGCCAGCAGCTCCGGGACAGGGGTGTTCGGGGAAGCTTTCTTT	CASSSGTGVFGEAFF
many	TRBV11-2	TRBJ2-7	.	TGTGCCAGCAGCCCCCAAACCGTCATCTCCTACGAGCAGTACTTC	CASSPQTVISYEQYF
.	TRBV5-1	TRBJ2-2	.	TGCGCCAGCAGCTTGGGAAGAAACACCGGGGCGCTGTTTTTT	CASSLGRNTGALFF
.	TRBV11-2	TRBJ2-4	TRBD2	TGTGCCAGCAGCGCCGGACTAGCGGGAACGGTCAAAAACATTCAGTACTTC	CASSAGLAGTVKNIQYF
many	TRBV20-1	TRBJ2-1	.	TGCAGTGCCCGCGCCCAGCGGATCTACAATGAGCAGTTCTTC	CSARAQRIYNEQFF
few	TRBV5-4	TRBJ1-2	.	TGTGCCAGCAGCGACACAGGGTTGAGGTCCTATGGCTACACCTTC	CASSDTGLRSYGYTF
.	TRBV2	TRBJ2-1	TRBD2	TGTGCCAGCAGCCTACTAGCGGGGGGGCGGAATGAGCAGTTCTTC	CASSLLAGGRNEQFF